This T cell receptor beta chain was recovered during a study of cytomegalovirus exposure and HLA in healthy donors. For the study at large: Around 85 million unique TCR sequences came from HLA-typed donors in an early release.

PCR employed 60 Vbeta and 13 Jbeta primers. Study processing details: Per a later analysis, the number of unique TCR beta chains was around 80 million, of which about 10 million were shared. Here immunoSEQ multiplex PCR was the method, and the copy in TCRdb shows in-frame clones only, minus some. V and J calls and clone size are as listed in that table; D and trimming were resolved from the DNA. The data hold approximately 130,000 clones, with around 78% observed a single time. Germline CDR1 MNHNY, CDR2 SVGAGI (reference sequence). This CDR3 has 16 amino acids. Trimming pared 0 bases from V and 0 bases from J, leaving 9 bases between.

V is TRBV6-6 and J is TRBJ1-5; the D is unclear. The sequence came from a woman aged 35 to 49 in good health and CMV-seronegative. Specimen: PBMCs. CDR3 amino acids: CASSYSGQYSNQPQHF. The CDR3 coding sequence is TGTGCCAGCAGTTACTCTGGGCAGTATAGCAATCAGCCCCAGCATTTT.